Following are 9 T cell receptor beta chains from one sample sequenced in a study of blood T cell repertoires in COVID-19. Some clones are missing from TCRdb's copy, which holds only in-frame ones; the method was immunoSEQ multiplex PCR. The data show more than 300,000 clones, with 88% seen just once and around 7.9% held by the top ten. The specimen sequenced was peripheral blood. The receptors derive from an older woman with COVID-19, enrolled during active disease.

This sequence joins TRBV24-1 and TRBJ1-3; unclear D gene. CDR3 length: 14 residues. Between the trimmed V and J ends, which lost 6 bases and 0 bases, there was a span of 8 bases. The V gene's germline CDR1 is KGHDR and CDR2 SFDVKD. In DNA form, the CDR3 reads TGTGCCACCAGTTCAACGGGCTCTGGAAACACCATATATTTT. Its translation: CATSSTGSGNTIYF.

CDR3 amino acids: CASSLAGRPYGYTF. Here the CDR3 DNA reads TGTGCCAGCAGTTTAGCGGGCAGACCTTATGGCTACACCTTC. The rearrangement joins TRBV27 to TRBJ1-2; D gene uncertain. The germline V and J ends were trimmed by 2 bases and 5 bases, with 12 bases remaining between them. The germline V gene encodes CDR1 MNHEY and CDR2 SMNVEV (reference sequence). This CDR3 spans 14 amino acids.

The V gene is TRBV7-9, the J gene TRBJ2-5; the D gene is possibly TRBD1 (6 bases). Trimming cost V 5 bases and J 4 bases, with 17 bases left between them. Germline V CDR1 and CDR2: SEHNR, FQNEAQ (reference sequence). CDR3 length: 15 amino acids. CDR3 sequence reads: CASSIPGVLRETQYF. For the CDR3, the DNA is TGTGCCAGCAGCATACCAGGGGTTTTGCGAGAGACCCAGTACTTC. Based on the CDR3 plus reference TRBV7-9 and TRBJ2-5, the full variable domain is DTGVSQNPRHKITKRGQNVTFRCDPISEHNRLYWYRQTLGQGPEFLTYFQNEAQLEKSRLLSDRFSAERPKGSFSTLEIQRTEQGDSAMYLCASSIPGVLRETQYFGPGTRLLVL.

The chain is built from TRBV5-1 and TRBJ2-5; 7 bases line up with TRBD2. The germline gives CDR1 SGHRS, CDR2 YFSETQ. This CDR3 comprises 16 residues. V was pared by 1 base and J by 5 bases, with 11 bases of the junction left unmatched. CDR3 region: CASSLTVDRGGETQYF. CDR3 in DNA: TGCGCCAGCAGCTTGACCGTAGACCGGGGAGGGGAGACCCAGTACTTC.

V usage is TRBV24-1 and J usage is TRBJ1-2; 9 bases fit TRBD1. Trimming at V came to 2 bases and at J to 2 bases, leaving 5 bases not matched to a gene. CDR1 is KGHDR and CDR2 is SFDVKD in the germline V gene. CDR3 length: 16 amino acids. The CDR3 DNA reads TGTGCCACCAGTGATTCGGACAGGGGAATAAACTATGGCTACACCTTC. Protein product: CATSDSDRGINYGYTF.

The gene calls are TRBV6-2 or TRBV6-3 and TRBJ1-2, with 8 nucleotides matching TRBD1. This CDR3 has 14 residues. Per the germline V gene, CDR1 is MNHEY and CDR2 is SVGEGT. J was trimmed by 5 bases and V by 5 bases; bases with no gene match: 7. The CDR3 loop reads CASSSYRTGYGYTF. The CDR3 DNA follows: TGTGCCAGCAGTAGTTATCGGACAGGGTATGGCTACACCTTC.

The chain carries TRBV6-5 and TRBJ1-3, with D perhaps matching TRBD1 (5 bases). The CDR3 has 13 amino acids. Germline CDR1 is MNHEY and CDR2 is SVGAGI. Trimming took 7 bases from V and 1 from J, leaving 8 bases between them. DNA for the CDR3: TGTGCCAGCACGGGGGGTTCTGGAAACACCATATATTTT. As protein: CASTGGSGNTIYF.

J is TRBJ1-4 and V is TRBV7-9, with D possibly matching TRBD1 (5 bases). V gave up 8 bases and J gave up 0 bases, with 10 bases separating them. The V gene's germline CDR1 is SEHNR and CDR2 FQNEAQ (reference sequence). The length of the CDR3 is 14 residues. The CDR3 nucleotides read TGTGCCAGCGGCGGGGCCTCAACTAATGAAAAACTGTTTTTT. Translation: CASGGASTNEKLFF.

The V call is TRBV30, the J call TRBJ1-1, with 9 bases that match TRBD1. CDR3 length: 14 amino acids. Germline V CDR1 and CDR2: GTSNPN, SVGIG (reference sequence). V was pared by 5 bases and J by 1 base, with 5 bases of the junction left unmatched. The DNA for the CDR3 is TGTGCCTGGGACATGACAGGGGGGAACACTGAAGCTTTCTTT. Translating gives CAWDMTGGNTEAFF.